Below, 30 T cell receptor beta chains from the same sample are listed, as sequenced in a study of molecular identifiers for immune sequencing clone quantification. TCRdb redid the calling of the PCR reads with MiXCR, one entry per CDR3 protein. Seen here are approximately 550,000 distinct CDR3 sequences, about a fifth observed once, and the top ten hold more than 0.8%. The sequenced material came from naive CD8+ T cells from blood, with Jurkat cell RNA spiked in. Subset defined: FACS-sorted CD8+CD4-CCR7+CD45RA+ naive T cells. The receptors originated from a human donor in good health. Some libraries in this study had Jurkat cell RNA spiked in.

The chain carries TRBV14 and TRBJ2-7; 10 bases align to TRBD2. CDR3 length equals 16 residues. Germline CDR1 and CDR2: SGHDN and FVKESK. With 1 base clipped from V and 7 bases from J, the junction kept 10 bases outside the gene matches. CDR3: CASSQVRAGGPREQYF. The CDR3 DNA reads as TGTGCCAGCAGCCAAGTTCGAGCGGGAGGGCCGAGGGAGCAGTACTTC.

This clonotype was recorded many times. This rearrangement joins TRBV13 to TRBJ2-5; 10 bases line up with TRBD2. The CDR3 runs 17 residues. Germline V gene lookup returns CDR1 PRHDT and CDR2 FYEKMQ (reference sequence). With 0 bases clipped from V and 4 bases from J, the junction kept 8 bases outside the gene matches. CDR3 loop: CASSLGLTSGIRETQYF. The CDR3 coding sequence is TGTGCCAGCAGCTTAGGCCTAACTAGCGGGATCCGAGAGACCCAGTACTTC.

The chain links TRBV27 to TRBJ1-1; D is unresolved. Trimming pared 3 bases from V and 2 bases from J, leaving 7 bases between. The CDR3 covers 13 residues. From germline, CDR1 is MNHEY and CDR2 SMNVEV (reference sequence). CDR3 sequence reads: CASSFQLNTEAFF. Here the CDR3 DNA reads TGTGCCAGCAGTTTTCAACTCAACACTGAAGCTTTCTTT.

This clonotype has a handful of counts. The chain combines TRBV29-1 with TRBJ2-2, with 7 bases fitting TRBD2. J gave up 3 bases and V 7 bases, and 5 bases lay outside the gene matches. From germline, CDR1 is SQVTM and CDR2 ANQGSEA. This CDR3 is 13 amino acids long. The CDR3, as DNA: TGCAGCGGGGAGGGAGATGACACCGGGGAGCTGTTTTTT. It specifies CSGEGDDTGELFF.

The rearrangement links TRBV11-3 to TRBJ2-1, with 12 bases matching TRBD1. The V gene end was trimmed by 6 bases and the J gene end by 8 bases; junction bases not matched to a gene: 8. The CDR3 spans 15 residues. Germline V lookup: CDR1 SGHNT, CDR2 YENEEA. Here the CDR3 reads CASSHGGTGGYEQFF. The DNA of the CDR3 is TGTGCCAGCAGTCACGGGGGGACAGGGGGCTATGAGCAGTTCTTC.

This clonotype was counted many times. The chain carries TRBV19 and TRBJ2-3; D call uncertain. The length of the CDR3 is 12 residues. With 7 bases removed from V and 5 bases from J, the gap between germline ends came to 10 bases. Germline values: CDR1 LNHDA, CDR2 SQIVND (reference sequence). This CDR3 reads CASNLQGDTQYF. For the CDR3, the DNA is TGTGCCAGTAACCTTCAAGGAGATACGCAGTATTTT.

Comment on this clonotype: The final CDR3 position lacks the conserved phenylalanine or tryptophan, pointing to a likely read error. This chain uses TRBV6-2 or TRBV6-3 with TRBJ1-1; D uncertain. CDR1 MNHEY and CDR2 SVGEGT come from the germline V gene. With 0 bases removed from V and 4 bases from J, the gap between germline ends came to 3 bases. The CDR3 runs to 12 residues. For the CDR3, the DNA is TGTGCCAGCAGTTACTCCCCCACTGAAGCTTTCCTT. It codes for CASSYSPTEAFL.

Ten or more counts support this clonotype. The chain combines TRBV23-1 with TRBJ1-5, with D perhaps matching TRBD1 (5 bases). TRBV23-1 is an ORF; its function is uncertain. The CDR3 extends over 14 amino acids. V dropped 2 bases and J dropped 7 bases, with 12 bases sitting between them. The CDR3 DNA follows: TGCGCCAGCAGTCAAGGGACCCTAAGACAGCCCCAGCATTTT. Translating gives CASSQGTLRQPQHF.

This clonotype has at least ten counts. J is TRBJ2-1 and V is TRBV30; TRBD2 matches 8 bases. CDR1 is GTSNPN and CDR2 is SVGIG in the germline V gene (reference sequence). There are 13 residues in the CDR3. J lost 9 bases, V lost 5 bases, and 9 bases had no gene match. The CDR3 loop is CAWETSGGAEQFF. The CDR3 DNA follows: TGTGCCTGGGAAACTAGCGGAGGGGCTGAGCAGTTCTTC.

The chain carries TRBV11-2 and TRBJ2-7, with TRBD1 matching 9 bases. V was clipped by 3 bases and J by 2 bases; unmatched bases: 8. Germline V lookup: CDR1 SGHAT, CDR2 FQNNGV. This CDR3 spans 16 amino acids. CDR3 nucleotides: TGTGCCAGCAGCTTCCAACCGGGACAGGGCGCCTACGAGCAGTACTTC. This sequence encodes CASSFQPGQGAYEQYF.

This clonotype was detected only once. A read error may explain this, as a much larger clone is one base away. The chain links TRBV6-2 or TRBV6-3 to TRBJ2-6; D remains ambiguous. The CDR3 runs 12 residues. The V end was cut by 8 bases, the J end by 3 bases, with 5 bases between. Germline values: CDR1 MNHEY, CDR2 SVGEGT. The CDR3 here is CASGLGANVLTF. DNA for the CDR3: TGTGCCAGCGGTCTTGGGGCCAACGTCCTGACTTTC.

The V gene is TRBV25-1, the J gene TRBJ2-7, with 11 bases lining up with TRBD2. The CDR3 spans 14 residues. CDR1 and CDR2 from the germline V gene are MGHDK and SYGVNS. The V and J ends lost 6 bases and 3 bases, in that order; junction bases with no gene match: 4. CDR3: CASRGTSGIYEQYF. The CDR3 DNA is TGTGCCAGCAGAGGGACTAGCGGTATCTACGAGCAGTACTTC.

This clonotype came up a few times. The chain carries TRBV28 and TRBJ2-2; D is undetermined. CDR3 size: 14 residues. CDR1 is MDHEN and CDR2 is SYDVKM in the germline V gene. Deletions cut 2 bases from V and 9 bases from J, with 13 bases between. In DNA, the CDR3 is TGTGCCAGCAGTTTAATAGGTGGGCCCCGGGAGCTGTTTTTT. Translation: CASSLIGGPRELFF.

DNA for the CDR3: TGTGCCAGCAGTTTTCTAGCCTACGAGCAGTACTTC. Translation gives CASSFLAYEQYF. The chain has TRBV6-2 or TRBV6-3 and TRBJ2-7, with D hard to call. Germline loops: CDR1 MNHEY, CDR2 SVGEGT. The CDR3 loop spans 12 amino acids. V was cut by 4 bases and J by 2 bases, with 6 bases left in between.

This clonotype was counted at least ten times. This rearrangement joins TRBV7-9 to TRBJ2-3; the D gene could be TRBD1 or TRBD2 (5 bases each). There are 13 residues in the CDR3. V shed 8 bases and J shed 3 bases, with 12 bases lying between them. CDR1 and CDR2 (germline): SEHNR, FQNEAQ (reference sequence). The CDR3, as DNA: TGTGCCAGCTCTCCGGGGCAGACAGATACGCAGTATTTT. Translated, it gives CASSPGQTDTQYF.

This clonotype was recorded a few times. This chain joins TRBV2 and TRBJ1-2; D ambiguous. Trimming shortened V by 7 bases and J by 5 bases, and 8 bases separated the two germline ends. Germline V gene lookup returns CDR1 SNHLY and CDR2 FYNNEI. The CDR3 length is 11 residues. The CDR3 nucleotides read TGTGCCAGCACTTTGGGGTATGGCTACACCTTC. This sequence encodes CASTLGYGYTF. The full variable domain, with the rest looked up from reference TRBV2 and TRBJ1-2, is EPEVTQTPSHQVTQMGQEVILRCVPISNHLYFYWYRQILGQKVEFLVSFYNNEISEKSEIFDDQFSVERPDGSNFTLKIRSTKLEDSAMYFCASTLGYGYTFGSGTRLTVV.

The V gene is TRBV11-2, the J gene TRBJ1-2; no clear D gene. Trimming took off 1 base at V and 2 bases at J, with 11 bases between the two ends. The CDR3 extends over 15 amino acids. Germline lookup yields CDR1 SGHAT and CDR2 FQNNGV. The CDR3, as DNA: TGTGCCAGCAGCTTAGGCTATGGGGAGAACTATGGCTACACCTTC. As protein: CASSLGYGENYGYTF.

The sample holds many counts of this clonotype. The V gene is TRBV6-6, the J gene TRBJ2-1; D possibly uses TRBD1 or TRBD2 (6 bases each). Germline V gene lookup returns CDR1 MNHNY and CDR2 SVGAGI (reference sequence). The CDR3 extends over 14 amino acids. Trimming removed 4 bases at V and 4 bases at J, with 11 bases between. CDR3 residues: CASSFGGPYNEQFF. Written as DNA, the CDR3 is TGTGCCAGCAGTTTTGGGGGGCCGTACAATGAGCAGTTCTTC.

This clonotype was seen a handful of times. The chain joins TRBV7-9 to TRBJ2-1; possibly TRBD2 for D (6 bases). V lost 1 base to trimming and J lost 13 bases, with 17 bases between them. The CDR3 has 14 amino acids. Germline CDR1 is SEHNR and CDR2 is FQNEAQ (reference sequence). CDR3 sequence (DNA): TGTGCCAGCAGCTTAGGAGGGGAGGAGAAGGGTCAGTTCTTC. Translating it yields CASSLGGEEKGQFF.

This clonotype was detected only a few times. The chain recombines TRBV27 with TRBJ2-7; 7 bases line up with TRBD1. CDR3 length: 15 amino acids. Germline V gives CDR1 MNHEY, CDR2 SMNVEV (reference sequence). V trimming: 2 bases; J trimming: 2 bases; junction bases outside the gene matches: 6. CDR3 in amino acids: CASSLKGALTYEQYF. The CDR3 nucleotides are TGTGCCAGCAGTTTAAAGGGGGCTTTGACCTACGAGCAGTACTTC.

The rearrangement uses TRBV7-9 and TRBJ2-5, with 10 positions matching TRBD2. The V gene end was trimmed by 1 base and the J gene end by 0 bases; junction bases not matched to a gene: 5. This CDR3 spans 17 amino acids. Germline loops: CDR1 SEHNR, CDR2 FQNEAQ (reference sequence). CDR3 amino acids: CASSLGTSGTHQETQYF. The CDR3 nucleotides are TGTGCCAGCAGCTTAGGTACTAGCGGGACGCACCAAGAGACCCAGTACTTC.

This clonotype was seen ten or more times. In nucleotides, the CDR3 is TGTGCCAGCAGCCAGGACAGGGGGCGCCTGGAGACCCAGTACTTC. Residues: CASSQDRGRLETQYF. The gene calls are TRBV5-5 and TRBJ2-5; 11 nucleotides agree with TRBD1. Germline values: CDR1 SGHKS, CDR2 YYEKEE (reference sequence). With 4 bases clipped from V and 5 bases from J, the junction kept 7 bases outside the gene matches. The CDR3 sequence is 15 residues long. Supplemented by reference TRBV5-5 and TRBJ2-5, the full variable domain reads DAGVTQSPTHLIKTRGQQVTLRCSPISGHKSVSWYQQVLGQGPQFIFQYYEKEERGRGNFPDRFSARQFPNYSSELNVNALLLGDSALYLCASSQDRGRLETQYFGPGTRLLVL.

The rearrangement links TRBV4-3 to TRBJ2-3; no clear D gene. Germline assignment: CDR1 LGHNA and CDR2 YSLEER. This CDR3 contains 16 residues. Trimming took off 1 base at V and 0 bases at J, with 11 bases between the two ends. CDR3 protein: CASSQGSWQSTDTQYF. In nucleotides, the CDR3 is TGCGCCAGCAGCCAAGGGTCGTGGCAGAGCACAGATACGCAGTATTTT.

This clonotype appeared many times. The gene calls are TRBV4-3 and TRBJ1-5; 7 bases line up with TRBD1. With 3 bases clipped from V and 8 bases from J, the junction kept 7 bases outside the gene matches. The germline V gene encodes CDR1 LGHNA and CDR2 YSLEER. This CDR3 comprises 14 residues. As DNA, the CDR3 is TGCGCCAGCAGCCAGGACCGGGACAGCGAGCCCCAGCATTTT. It specifies CASSQDRDSEPQHF.

The sample holds many counts of this clonotype. The chain employs TRBV29-1 and TRBJ1-2, with D maybe TRBD1 (5 bases). The CDR3 totals 14 residues. Per the germline V gene, CDR1 is SQVTM and CDR2 is ANQGSEA. The CDR3 reads CSISAGFRNYGYTF. Written as DNA, the CDR3 is TGCAGTATTTCTGCAGGGTTTCGTAACTATGGCTACACCTTC.

The CDR3 loop is CASSYPPGDTQYF. As DNA, the CDR3 is TGTGCCAGCAGCTACCCCCCAGGAGATACGCAGTATTTT. The chain links TRBV12-3 or TRBV12-4 to TRBJ2-3; D is unresolved. V lost 6 bases and J lost 5, with 12 bases in between. The CDR3 covers 13 residues.

This clonotype appeared many times. V usage is TRBV14 and J usage is TRBJ1-1; D gene unclear. The CDR3 covers 16 residues. Trimming took 3 bases from V and 0 from J, leaving 14 bases between them. The germline V gene encodes CDR1 SGHDN and CDR2 FVKESK. The CDR3 protein is CASSHEPEMVNTEAFF. CDR3 bases: TGTGCCAGCAGCCACGAGCCCGAAATGGTGAACACTGAAGCTTTCTTT.

This clonotype was detected many times. The rearrangement uses TRBV30 and TRBJ2-3; D ambiguous. This CDR3 has 15 amino acids. V was cut by 2 bases and J by 0 bases, with 12 bases left in between. The germline V gene encodes CDR1 GTSNPN and CDR2 SVGIG (reference sequence). The CDR3 DNA sequence: TGTGCCTGGAGTTTAGGCGGCTCTAGCACAGATACGCAGTATTTT. Translated: CAWSLGGSSTDTQYF.

This clonotype was seen just once. A much larger clone is a single base away; this may be a read error. The chain uses TRBV5-1 and TRBJ2-7, with D perhaps TRBD2 (6 bases). Germline V gene data show CDR1 as SGHRS and CDR2 as YFSETQ. There are 13 residues in the CDR3. The CDR3 nucleotides read TGCGCCAGCAGCTTGGAGCAGGACTACGGGCAGTACTTC. This translates into CASSLEQDYGQYF. Full variable domain (remainder filled in from reference TRBV5-1 and TRBJ2-7): KAGVTQTPRYLIKTRGQQVTLSCSPISGHRSVSWYQQTPGQGLQFLFEYFSETQRNKGNFPGRFSGRQFSNSRSEMNVSTLELGDSALYLCASSLEQDYGQYFGPGTRLTVT.

This clonotype was counted ten times or more. V gene TRBV4-3 combines with J gene TRBJ2-6; 7 bases line up with TRBD1. The V segment lost 1 base and the J segment 1 base; nucleotides outside the gene matches: 13. Germline CDR1 and CDR2: LGHNA and YSLEER. The CDR3 spans 20 residues. The CDR3 DNA is TGCGCCAGCAGCCAAGGGGGACAGCGGATGGTCGTTTCTGGGGCCAACGTCCTGACTTTC. It yields the protein CASSQGGQRMVVSGANVLTF.